These 19 T cell receptor beta chains were sequenced from one sample in a study of Ad26.COV2.S vaccination and SARS-CoV-2 variants. TCRdb's copy holds only in-frame clones and misses some; the assay was immunoSEQ multiplex PCR. The sample consists of about 350,000 clones, about 91% of them appearing once. Sample: peripheral blood, taken after recovery from COVID-19. The receptors here all came from a human donor who had recovered from COVID-19.

This rearrangement joins TRBV10-3 to TRBJ1-1, with D maybe TRBD1 (5 bases). Trimming took 7 bases from V and 4 from J, leaving 7 bases between them. CDR3 length: 11 amino acids. Per the germline V gene, CDR1 is ENHRY and CDR2 is SYGVKD. CDR3 DNA: TGTGCCATCACTGGGGGCACTGAAGCTTTCTTT. The encoded protein is CAITGGTEAFF.

With respect to this clone: Other DNA sequences from this sample encode an identical CDR3 as well. CDR3 amino acids: CASSVGGRLNYGYTF. Written as DNA, the CDR3 is TGTGCCAGCAGCGTAGGGGGACGGCTTAACTATGGCTACACCTTC. V gene TRBV9 combines with J gene TRBJ1-2, with a tentative D call TRBD1 (5 bases). CDR3 length: 15 amino acids. Germline loops: CDR1 SGDLS, CDR2 YYNGEE. Trimming cost V 0 bases and J 1 base, with 10 bases left between them. Full variable domain (remainder filled in from reference TRBV9 and TRBJ1-2): DSGVTQTPKHLITATGQRVTLRCSPRSGDLSVYWYQQSLDQGLQFLIQYYNGEERAKGNILERFSAQQFPDLHSELNLSSLELGDSALYFCASSVGGRLNYGYTFGSGTRLTVV.

The V gene is TRBV27, the J gene TRBJ2-7; D unclear. V was shortened by 5 bases and J by 1 base, with 15 bases between the two germline ends. Germline V gives CDR1 MNHEY, CDR2 SMNVEV (reference sequence). The CDR3 runs to 15 residues. The CDR3 here is CASSATRFGSYEQYF. DNA of the CDR3: TGTGCCAGCAGTGCGACCCGGTTTGGATCCTACGAGCAGTACTTC.

The rearrangement uses TRBV15 and TRBJ1-5; no reliable D call. The CDR3 length is 13 residues. CDR1 and CDR2 (germline): LNHNV, YYDKDF (reference sequence). V gave up 0 bases and J gave up 6 bases, with 6 bases separating them. The CDR3 spells CATSRDPVQPQHF. DNA for the CDR3: TGTGCCACCAGCAGAGATCCGGTTCAGCCCCAGCATTTT.

CDR3 in DNA: TGTGCCAGCAGCCAAGCCCCCAGTGGCGGGGAGCTGTTTTTT. Amino acids: CASSQAPSGGELFF. The V and J genes are TRBV3-1 (or the pseudogene TRBV3-2) and TRBJ2-2; D not resolved. Germline CDR1 and CDR2: LGHDT and YNNKEL (reference sequence). The CDR3 loop spans 14 amino acids. Trimming took 1 base from V and 7 from J, leaving 10 bases between them.

The CDR3 DNA is TGTGCCAGCAGTGACCTAGCGGGGGGGCCAGATACGCAGTATTTT. Protein product: CASSDLAGGPDTQYF. The chain uses TRBV6-1 and TRBJ2-3, with 12 bases that match TRBD2. The CDR3 loop spans 15 amino acids. Germline CDR1 is MNHNS and CDR2 is SASEGT. The V segment lost 3 bases and the J segment 4 bases; nucleotides outside the gene matches: 2.

This clone has only one observation. The genes are TRBV4-1 and TRBJ2-7; D ambiguous. The CDR3 runs to 15 residues. Germline CDR1 MGHRA, CDR2 YSYEKL. Trimming took off 0 bases at V and 1 base at J, with 10 bases between the two ends. CDR3 in DNA: TGCGCCAGCAGCCAAGAGACGGGTTTGTCCTACGAGCAGTACTTC. Its protein is CASSQETGLSYEQYF.

This clone was seen once. In DNA, the CDR3 is TGTGCCAGCAGCCCCGGCAGGGGCTCTGGAAACACCATATATTTT. This sequence encodes CASSPGRGSGNTIYF. This chain uses TRBV6-5 with TRBJ1-3; perhaps TRBD1 as D (6 bases). The germline V gene encodes CDR1 MNHEY and CDR2 SVGAGI. The CDR3 has 15 amino acids. Trimming took off 6 bases at V and 0 bases at J, with 12 bases between the two ends.

The J gene is TRBJ2-3, the V gene TRBV6-5; D is undetermined. The CDR3 contains 11 residues. Germline CDR1 is MNHEY and CDR2 is SVGAGI. V lost 0 bases and J lost 5, with 0 bases in between. The chain's CDR3 is CASSYSDTQYF. In DNA form, the CDR3 reads TGTGCCAGCAGTTACTCAGATACGCAGTATTTT.

The genes are TRBV9 and TRBJ2-6, with TRBD2 identical over 7 bases. The CDR3 is 18 residues long. J gave up 4 bases and V 0 bases, and 10 bases lay outside the gene matches. Germline V gene lookup returns CDR1 SGDLS and CDR2 YYNGEE. The CDR3 nucleotides are TGTGCCAGCAGCGTAGGGCGCGCGGGGGAGGGAGGGGCCAACGTCCTGACTTTC. This sequence encodes CASSVGRAGEGGANVLTF.

This sequence joins TRBV5-8 and TRBJ2-5; D ambiguous. Between the trimmed V and J ends, which lost 2 bases and 1 base, there was a span of 15 bases. This CDR3 comprises 16 residues. The V gene's germline CDR1 is SGHTS and CDR2 YDEGEE. CDR3 protein: CASSLGSNRAQETQYF. The CDR3 nucleotides read TGTGCCAGCAGCTTAGGATCCAATCGGGCCCAAGAGACCCAGTACTTC.

This rearrangement joins TRBV5-1 to TRBJ1-6; the D gene is possibly TRBD1 (6 bases). Germline V lookup: CDR1 SGHRS, CDR2 YFSETQ. Trimming took 3 bases from V and 7 from J, leaving 8 bases between them. There are 13 residues in the CDR3. The CDR3 region is CASSSGQNSPLHF. DNA for the CDR3: TGCGCCAGCAGCTCTGGACAGAATTCACCCCTCCACTTT.

This chain joins TRBV11-3 and TRBJ1-1; D unclear. Germline CDR1 and CDR2: SGHNT and YENEEA. The CDR3 has 15 amino acids. Trimming shortened V by 5 bases and J by 1 base, and 14 bases separated the two germline ends. The CDR3, as DNA: TGTGCCAGCAGCCCGTCGGGAGAGAGGAACACTGAAGCTTTCTTT. Its translation is CASSPSGERNTEAFF.

The rearrangement joins TRBV3-1 (or the pseudogene TRBV3-2) to TRBJ1-1; D is unresolved. The CDR3 is made up of 13 amino acids. With 4 bases removed from V and 0 bases from J, the gap between germline ends came to 6 bases. The germline V gene encodes CDR1 LGHDT and CDR2 YNNKEL (reference sequence). The CDR3 DNA sequence: TGTGCCAGCAGCCTTACCTTGAACACTGAAGCTTTCTTT. It codes for CASSLTLNTEAFF.

The chain uses TRBV7-9 and TRBJ1-4; tentative D call: TRBD1 (6 bases). Germline V CDR1 and CDR2: SEHNR, FQNEAQ (reference sequence). This CDR3 comprises 12 residues. V was cut by 10 bases and J by 6 bases, with 12 bases left in between. The CDR3 region has the DNA TGTGCCACTACAGGGACCGATGAAAAACTGTTTTTT. It is translated as CATTGTDEKLFF.

J is TRBJ1-2 and V is TRBV5-4; 10 nucleotides line up with TRBD1. This CDR3 has 17 residues. Germline-derived CDR1 and CDR2 are SGHNT and YYREEE (reference sequence). Trimming took 4 bases from V and 4 from J; bases not matched to a gene: 13. The CDR3 nucleotides read TGTGCCAGCAGCCAGACAGGGGGCGGAAAGGTTTCCTATGGCTACACCTTC. This encodes CASSQTGGGKVSYGYTF. Looking up the rest from reference TRBV5-4 and TRBJ1-2 gives the full variable domain: ETGVTQSPTHLIKTRGQQVTLRCSSQSGHNTVSWYQQALGQGPQFIFQYYREEENGRGNFPPRFSGLQFPNYSSELNVNALELDDSALYLCASSQTGGGKVSYGYTFGSGTRLTVV.

The chain combines TRBV5-1 with TRBJ2-7; 12 nucleotides line up with TRBD2. This CDR3 contains 16 residues. CDR1 is SGHRS, CDR2 YFSETQ, per germline. J lost 4 bases, V lost 4 bases, and 9 bases had no gene match. The CDR3 region is CASSPLTSGGMYEQYF. DNA for the CDR3: TGCGCCAGCAGCCCGCTAACTAGCGGGGGGATGTACGAGCAGTACTTC.

V gene TRBV7-6 combines with J gene TRBJ1-3; the D gene is possibly TRBD1 (6 bases). V dropped 3 bases and J dropped 1 base, with 10 bases sitting between them. Germline V gene lookup returns CDR1 SGHVS and CDR2 FNYEAQ. CDR3 length: 15 amino acids. The CDR3 nucleotides read TGTGCCAGCAGCTTTTGGACAGCTTCTGGAAACACCATATATTTT. Translated, it gives CASSFWTASGNTIYF.

The V call is TRBV7-9, the J call TRBJ1-6, with 9 bases that match TRBD1. V was pared by 3 bases and J by 6 bases, with 3 bases of the junction left unmatched. Germline V gene sequence: CDR1 SEHNR, CDR2 FQNEAQ (reference sequence). This CDR3 has 15 residues. CDR3 sequence reads: CASSLGQGSNSPLHF. In nucleotides, the CDR3 is TGTGCCAGCAGCTTGGGACAGGGCTCTAATTCACCCCTCCACTTT.